This T cell receptor beta chain appears in the sequencing data of a study of shared clonotypes between healthy human individuals. On the study more broadly: CD8 memory received one plate per donor, CD8 naive two, CD4 memory three and CD4 naive three.

Overall study findings and caveats: Non-shared clonotypes had lower generation probabilities than clonotypes shared by all four sorted-subset donors.

The CDR3 consists of 12 residues. Germline V gives CDR1 SGHNT, CDR2 YYREEE (reference sequence). Unmatched junction bases numbered 2, after V lost 7 bases and J lost 8 bases. Method: immunoSEQ multiplex PCR; TCRdb's copy keeps in-frame clones and lacks some. This table has approximately 740,000 clones, roughly 70% appearing once. To note about this clone: Its antigen is unidentified.

The receptor was isolated from a woman in her 30s in good health. The gene calls are TRBV5-4 and TRBJ1-4; 10 positions agree with TRBD1. Sequenced: memory CD4+ T cells sorted from blood. Regarding subset: CD45RA-negative fraction. CDR3: CASGTGDEKLFF. CDR3 bases: TGTGCCAGCGGGACAGGGGACGAAAAACTGTTTTTT.